The clone carrying this T cell receptor (beta chain) occurred many times. Its target is not known. Germline-derived CDR1 and CDR2 are LNHDA and SQIVND (reference sequence). V lost 10 bases to trimming and J lost 7 bases; unmatched junction nucleotides: 7. The CDR3 length is 13 residues. The entry originates in a study of identical twins. Regarding the study as a whole: Abundant beta clonotypes from cord blood had fewer insertions, unlike memory repertoires, which showed none. Less excess twin sharing appeared in beta out-of-frame sequences.

Through template switching, a universal primer site was introduced, and the cDNA contained unique molecular identifiers. TCRdb independently ran MiXCR on the 5' RACE reads; one entry per CDR3 protein. Among around 280,000 distinct CDR3 sequences, about 8.3% were seen once, and the ten largest hold 2.1%. The data were also submitted as part of a second study, on yellow fever vaccine responses in identical twins. Turning to that study: Twins' vaccine T cell response reportedly seemed partly convergent, partly personalized.

The receptor was derived from a woman aged 18-29 years in good health. The sequencing input was memory (CD45RO+) T cells sorted from blood. The gene calls are TRBV19 and TRBJ2-7, with 13 bases fitting TRBD2. The CDR3 loop is CATKLAGGIEQYF. CDR3 coding DNA: TGTGCCACCAAACTAGCGGGAGGGATTGAGCAGTACTTC.